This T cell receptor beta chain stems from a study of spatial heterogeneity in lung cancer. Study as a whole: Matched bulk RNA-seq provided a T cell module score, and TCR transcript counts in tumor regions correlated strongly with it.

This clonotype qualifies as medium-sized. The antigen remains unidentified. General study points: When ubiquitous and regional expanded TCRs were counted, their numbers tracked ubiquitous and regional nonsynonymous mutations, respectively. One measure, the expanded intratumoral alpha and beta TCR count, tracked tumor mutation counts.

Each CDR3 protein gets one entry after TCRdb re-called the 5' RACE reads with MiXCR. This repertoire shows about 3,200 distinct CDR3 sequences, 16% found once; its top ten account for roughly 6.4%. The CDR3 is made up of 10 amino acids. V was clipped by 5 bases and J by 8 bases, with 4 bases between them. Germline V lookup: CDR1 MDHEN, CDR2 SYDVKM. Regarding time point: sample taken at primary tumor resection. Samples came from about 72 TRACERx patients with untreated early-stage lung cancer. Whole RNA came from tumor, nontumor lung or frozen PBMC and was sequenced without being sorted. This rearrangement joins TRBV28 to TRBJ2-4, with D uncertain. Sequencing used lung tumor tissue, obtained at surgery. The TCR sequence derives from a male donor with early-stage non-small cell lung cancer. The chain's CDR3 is CASSDYIQYF. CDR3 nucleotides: TGTGCCAGCAGTGACTACATTCAGTACTTC.